This T cell receptor (beta chain) was identified during a study of blood T cell repertoires in COVID-19. Study information: Samples representing acute and convalescent COVID-19 were sourced from the United States, Italy and Spain. Nucleic acid was either cDNA or gDNA, and it came from T cells, B-cell-depleted T cells, or PBMCs.

In the original analysis: Reference gene primer amplification gave estimated nucleated cell counts. This table comes from immunoSEQ multiplex PCR, and its TCRdb copy is limited to in-frame clones, with some not included. V and J calls and clone size come straight from that table; D and trimming were deduced from the DNA. The sample has approximately 100,000 clones; about 75% are singletons. Sequenced input: peripheral blood. This clonotype originated in a man at least 80 years old with acute or convalescent COVID-19.

CDR3 in DNA: TGTGCCAGCAGCTCCGGGACACCCGAGCAGTACTTC. Amino acid sequence: CASSSGTPEQYF. The rearrangement links TRBV5-5 to TRBJ2-7; perhaps TRBD1 as D (6 bases). The CDR3 totals 12 residues. V was cut by 3 bases and J by 6 bases, with 10 bases left in between. Germline CDR1 SGHKS, CDR2 YYEKEE (reference sequence). Together with reference TRBV5-5 and TRBJ2-7, the CDR3 gives the full variable domain: DAGVTQSPTHLIKTRGQQVTLRCSPISGHKSVSWYQQVLGQGPQFIFQYYEKEERGRGNFPDRFSARQFPNYSSELNVNALLLGDSALYLCASSSGTPEQYFGPGTRLTVT.